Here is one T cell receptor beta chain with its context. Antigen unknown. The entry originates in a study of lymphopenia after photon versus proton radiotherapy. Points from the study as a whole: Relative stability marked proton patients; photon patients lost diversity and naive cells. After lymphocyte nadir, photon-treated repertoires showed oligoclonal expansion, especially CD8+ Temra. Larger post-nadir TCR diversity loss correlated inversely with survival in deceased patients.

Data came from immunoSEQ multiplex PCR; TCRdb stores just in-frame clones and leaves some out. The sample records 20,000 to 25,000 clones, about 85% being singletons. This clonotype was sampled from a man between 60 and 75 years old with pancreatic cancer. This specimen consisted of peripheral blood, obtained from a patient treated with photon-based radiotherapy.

The CDR3 spells CASSFRSHRGASGGYEQYF. The CDR3 DNA reads as TGTGCCAGCAGCTTCAGATCACACCGAGGGGCTAGCGGGGGGTACGAGCAGTACTTC. The chain links TRBV7-6 to TRBJ2-7, with TRBD2 identical over 11 bases. V lost 3 bases to trimming and J lost 4 bases; unmatched junction nucleotides: 17. There are 19 residues in the CDR3. CDR1 SGHVS and CDR2 FNYEAQ come from the germline V gene.